These T cell receptor beta chains were read from a single sample in a study of OX40 agonist ivuxolimab in advanced cancers. Libraries were prepared by immunoSEQ multiplex PCR; TCRdb keeps only in-frame clonotypes and omits some of them. The table has roughly 34,000 clones, 70% to 85% seen once. The material was CD4+ or CD8+ T cells sorted from blood, obtained in a trial of the OX40 agonist ivuxolimab. All receptors come from an adult with an advanced solid tumor such as melanoma, head and neck, liver or kidney cancer. Both conserved end residues are part of each CDR3. D genes are given only for firm matches. Clone size is given for some rows only: seen once, a few or many times, or a class if the clone is expanded.

once TRBJ1-1 TRBD1 TRBV2 TGTGCCAGCAGTGAAGACCCCCGCAGGGGGCTGAACACTGAAGCTTTCTTT CASSEDPRRGLNTEAFF
NA TRBJ2-5 TRBD2 TRBV13 TGTGCCAGCAGCTTATTTGGGGGGGTGGAAGAGACCCAGTACTTC CASSLFGGVEETQYF
NA TRBJ2-3 TRBD1 TRBV5-1 TGCGCCAGCAGCCATTCCTCAGGGGGCGCAGACACAGATACGCAGTATTTT CASSHSSGGADTDTQYF
NA TRBJ2-3 NA TRBV12-2 TGTGCAAGCGATACGGGGGGCAGCGGCTCCACAGATACGCAGTATTTT CASDTGGSGSTDTQYF
NA TRBJ2-1 NA TRBV27 TGTGCCAGCAGTTTAAAAAGGGGCAATGAGCAGTTCTTC CASSLKRGNEQFF
NA TRBJ1-5 TRBD1 TRBV2 TGTGCCAGCAGAAAGGACAGGGGGCAGGGTCAGCCCCAGCATTTT CASRKDRGQGQPQHF
NA TRBJ2-3 NA TRBV11-3 TGTGCCAGCAGCTTAGGGGGGAGCACAGATACGCAGTATTTT CASSLGGSTDTQYF
NA TRBJ1-6 TRBD1 TRBV30 TGTGCCTGGACCGCAGGACAGGGGCATTCACCCCTCCACTTT CAWTAGQGHSPLHF
NA TRBJ2-7 TRBD1 TRBV7-9 TGTGCCAGCAGCCCCCAGACCCCGGGGACAGGCGATTTC CASSPQTPGTGDF
NA TRBJ2-3 NA TRBV19 TGTGCCAGTAGTATAGTTCCTCTAGCGGATACGCAGTATTTT CASSIVPLADTQYF
few TRBJ1-6 NA TRBV2 TGTGCCACCTCCCAGGGAAGCTCCTATAATTCACCCCTCCACTTT CATSQGSSYNSPLHF
NA TRBJ1-1 NA TRBV30 TGTGCCTGGGGGTCGGACACTGAAGCTTTCTTT CAWGSDTEAFF
NA TRBJ1-2 TRBD1 TRBV7-6 TGTGCCAGCAGCTCGTCCGGGTCGGGACAGGGGAAAGGGCTCTATGGCTACACCTTC CASSSSGSGQGKGLYGYTF
NA TRBJ2-3 NA TRBV15 TGTGCCACCAGCAGAGTGATCTCTCCTAGCACAGATACGCAGTATTTT CATSRVISPSTDTQYF
few TRBJ1-2 NA TRBV28 TGTGCCAGCAGTTTGGGGGAGGGCTACACCTTC CASSLGEGYTF
NA TRBJ2-3 TRBD2 TRBV5-1 TGCGCCAGCAGCTTGGTGGCGGGGGATAGCACAGATACGCAGTATTTT CASSLVAGDSTDTQYF
NA TRBJ1-1 NA TRBV19 TGTGCCAGTAGTATAGCTTCTTTGGGGACTGAAGCTTTCTTT CASSIASLGTEAFF
NA TRBJ2-2 NA TRBV18 TGTGCCAGCTCATCATATGGGGGGACTACCGGGGAGCTGTTTTTT CASSSYGGTTGELFF
once TRBJ2-3 TRBD1 TRBV4-2 TGTGCCAGCAGCCAACCGGCCGGGACAGGGTCAGATACGCAGTATTTT CASSQPAGTGSDTQYF
NA TRBJ1-1 NA TRBV19 TGTGCCAGTAGTATCCAACGTACAGGGAACACTGAAGCTTTCTTT CASSIQRTGNTEAFF
NA TRBJ1-1 NA TRBV9 TGTGCCAGCAGCGAAACAGGGATGGATGCTGAAGCTTTCTTT CASSETGMDAEAFF
NA TRBJ2-1 TRBD1 TRBV5-1 TGCGCCAGCAGCGCCGGGACAGTTTACAATGAGCAGTTCTTC CASSAGTVYNEQFF
NA TRBJ2-5 NA TRBV30 TGTGCCTGGAGTGTACCCTGGGGAGAGACCCAGTACTTC CAWSVPWGETQYF
NA TRBJ2-7 TRBD1 TRBV6-6 TGTGCCAGCAGTTACGCCCCGGGACAGGGGGGGTACGAGCAGTACTTC CASSYAPGQGGYEQYF
few TRBJ2-7 NA TRBV7-6 TGTGCCAGCAGCTTAGAAGGGGCCTTCTCCTACGAGCAGTACTTC CASSLEGAFSYEQYF
NA TRBJ2-6 NA TRBV5-1 TGCGCCAGCAGCCCGGGCCCAAGCTCTGGGGCCAACGTCCTGACTTTC CASSPGPSSGANVLTF
NA TRBJ1-1 NA TRBV5-4 TGTGCCAGCAGCCGCGGGTCGGGCGCTGGCACTGAAGCTTTCTTT CASSRGSGAGTEAFF
once TRBJ2-7 TRBD2 TRBV4-2 TGTGCCAGCAGCCGAGGTGGGGCTAGGGCTAGCGGGGGGGCTTCCTACGAGCAGTACTTC CASSRGGARASGGASYEQYF